This section outlines one T cell receptor beta chain sequence together with its context. Germline V gene lookup returns CDR1 LNHDA and CDR2 SQIVND (reference sequence). The CDR3 covers 14 residues. V was trimmed by 4 bases and J by 5 bases, leaving 14 bases between them. The method was immunoSEQ multiplex PCR; TCRdb's version includes in-frame clones alone and lacks a portion of them. Among about 490,000 clones listed, 70% to 90% were seen once. The record originates from a study of blood T cell repertoires in COVID-19. The sequence was collected from a human donor in a cohort sampled during active COVID-19. V gene TRBV19 combines with J gene TRBJ1-1; no clear D gene. Material for sequencing was peripheral blood. The CDR3 protein is CASSTPGIRTEAFF. The CDR3 nucleotides are TGTGCCAGTAGTACTCCCGGGATAAGGACTGAAGCTTTCTTT.